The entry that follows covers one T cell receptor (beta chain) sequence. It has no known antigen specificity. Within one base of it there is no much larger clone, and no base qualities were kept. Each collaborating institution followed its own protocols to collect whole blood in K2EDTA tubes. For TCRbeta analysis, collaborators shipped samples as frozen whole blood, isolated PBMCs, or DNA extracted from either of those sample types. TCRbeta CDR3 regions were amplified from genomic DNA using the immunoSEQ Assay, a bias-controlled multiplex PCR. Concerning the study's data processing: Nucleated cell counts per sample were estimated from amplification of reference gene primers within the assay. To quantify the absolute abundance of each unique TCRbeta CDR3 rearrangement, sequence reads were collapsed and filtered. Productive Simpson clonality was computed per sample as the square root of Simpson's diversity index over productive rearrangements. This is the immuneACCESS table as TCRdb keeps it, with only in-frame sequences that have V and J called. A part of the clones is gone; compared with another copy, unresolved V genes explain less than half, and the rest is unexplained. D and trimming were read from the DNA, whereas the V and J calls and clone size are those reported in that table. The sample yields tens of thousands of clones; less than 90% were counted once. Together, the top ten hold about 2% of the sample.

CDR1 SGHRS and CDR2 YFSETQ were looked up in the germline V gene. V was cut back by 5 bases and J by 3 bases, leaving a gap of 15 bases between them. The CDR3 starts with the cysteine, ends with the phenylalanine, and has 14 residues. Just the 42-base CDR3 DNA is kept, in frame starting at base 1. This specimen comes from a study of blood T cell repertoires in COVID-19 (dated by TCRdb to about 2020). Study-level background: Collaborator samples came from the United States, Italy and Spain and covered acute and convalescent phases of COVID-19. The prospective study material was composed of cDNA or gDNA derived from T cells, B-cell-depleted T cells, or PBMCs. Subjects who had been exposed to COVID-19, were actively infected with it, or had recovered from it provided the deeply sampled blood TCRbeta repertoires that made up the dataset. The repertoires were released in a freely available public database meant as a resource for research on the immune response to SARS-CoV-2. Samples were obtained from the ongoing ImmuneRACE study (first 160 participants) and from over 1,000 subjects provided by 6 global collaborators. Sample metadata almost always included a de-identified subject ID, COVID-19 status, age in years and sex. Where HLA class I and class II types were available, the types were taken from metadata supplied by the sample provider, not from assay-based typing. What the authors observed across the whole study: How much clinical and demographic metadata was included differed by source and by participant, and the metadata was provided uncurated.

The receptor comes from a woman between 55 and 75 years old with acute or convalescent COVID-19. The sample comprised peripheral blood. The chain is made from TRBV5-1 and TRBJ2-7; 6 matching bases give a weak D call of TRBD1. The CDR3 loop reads CASRKDSWDYEQYF. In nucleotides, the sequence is TGCGCCAGCAGGAAGGACAGTTGGGACTACGAGCAGTACTTC.